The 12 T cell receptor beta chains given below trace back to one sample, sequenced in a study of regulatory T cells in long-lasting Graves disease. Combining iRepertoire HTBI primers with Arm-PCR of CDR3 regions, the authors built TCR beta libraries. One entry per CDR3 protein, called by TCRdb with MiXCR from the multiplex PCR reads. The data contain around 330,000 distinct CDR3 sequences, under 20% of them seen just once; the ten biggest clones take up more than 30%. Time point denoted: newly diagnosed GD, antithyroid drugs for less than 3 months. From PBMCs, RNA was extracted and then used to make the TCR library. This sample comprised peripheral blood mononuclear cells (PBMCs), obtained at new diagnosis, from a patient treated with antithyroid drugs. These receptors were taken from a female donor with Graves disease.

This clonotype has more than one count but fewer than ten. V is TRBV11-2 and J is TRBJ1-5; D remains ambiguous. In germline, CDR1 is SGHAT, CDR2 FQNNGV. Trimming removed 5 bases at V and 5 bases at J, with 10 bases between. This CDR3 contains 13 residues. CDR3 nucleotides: TGTGCCAGCAGCCCCGGTAGGGATCAGCCCCAGCATTTT. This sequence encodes CASSPGRDQPQHF.

CDR3: CSAHTMGKAGYTF. CDR3 nucleotides: TGCAGTGCCCACACGATGGGGAAAGCGGGCTACACCTTC. The V and J genes are TRBV20-1 and TRBJ1-2; D unclear. The CDR3 has 13 residues. V dropped 6 bases and J dropped 8 bases, with 19 bases sitting between them. Germline CDR1 and CDR2: DFQATT and SNEGSKA (reference sequence).

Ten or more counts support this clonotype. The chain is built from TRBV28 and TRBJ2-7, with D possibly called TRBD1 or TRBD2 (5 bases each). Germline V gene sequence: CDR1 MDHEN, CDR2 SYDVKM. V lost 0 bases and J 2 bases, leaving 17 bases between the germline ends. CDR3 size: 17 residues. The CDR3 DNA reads TGTGCCAGCAGTTTATGGACCCCCGCTAGGGGAGCCTACGAGCAGTACTTC. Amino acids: CASSLWTPARGAYEQYF. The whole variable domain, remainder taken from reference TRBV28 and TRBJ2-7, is DVKVTQSSRYLVKRTGEKVFLECVQDMDHENMFWYRQDPGLGLRLIYFSYDVKMKEKGDIPEGYSVSREKKERFSLILESASTNQTSMYLCASSLWTPARGAYEQYFGPGTRLTVT.

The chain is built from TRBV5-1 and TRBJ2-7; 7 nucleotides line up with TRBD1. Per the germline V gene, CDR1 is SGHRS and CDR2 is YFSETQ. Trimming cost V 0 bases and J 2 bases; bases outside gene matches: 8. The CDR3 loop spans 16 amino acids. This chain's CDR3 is CASSLGGQMPTYEQYF. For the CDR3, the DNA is TGCGCCAGCAGCTTGGGGGGACAGATGCCTACCTACGAGCAGTACTTC. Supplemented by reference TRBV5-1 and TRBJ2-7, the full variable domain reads KAGVTQTPRYLIKTRGQQVTLSCSPISGHRSVSWYQQTPGQGLQFLFEYFSETQRNKGNFPGRFSGRQFSNSRSEMNVSTLELGDSALYLCASSLGGQMPTYEQYFGPGTRLTVT.

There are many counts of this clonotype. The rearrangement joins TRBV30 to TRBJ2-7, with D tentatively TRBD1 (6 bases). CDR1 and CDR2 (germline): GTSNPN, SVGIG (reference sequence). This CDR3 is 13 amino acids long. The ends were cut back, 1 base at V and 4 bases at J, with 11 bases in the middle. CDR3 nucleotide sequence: TGTGCCTGGAGTGCATGGGACAAATACGAGCAGTACTTC. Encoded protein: CAWSAWDKYEQYF.

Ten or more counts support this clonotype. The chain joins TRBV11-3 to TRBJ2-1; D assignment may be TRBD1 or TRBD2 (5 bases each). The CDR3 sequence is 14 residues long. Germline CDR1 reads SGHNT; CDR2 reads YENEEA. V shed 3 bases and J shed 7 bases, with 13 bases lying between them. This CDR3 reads CASSFMGERNEQFF. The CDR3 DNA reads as TGTGCCAGCAGCTTTATGGGGGAACGAAATGAGCAGTTCTTC.

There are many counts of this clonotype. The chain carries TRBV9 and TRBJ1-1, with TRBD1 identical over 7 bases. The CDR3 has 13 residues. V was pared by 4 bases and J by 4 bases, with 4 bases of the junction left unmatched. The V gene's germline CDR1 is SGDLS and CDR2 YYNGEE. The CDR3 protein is CASSRQGGTEAFF. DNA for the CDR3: TGTGCCAGCAGCCGACAGGGTGGCACTGAAGCTTTCTTT.

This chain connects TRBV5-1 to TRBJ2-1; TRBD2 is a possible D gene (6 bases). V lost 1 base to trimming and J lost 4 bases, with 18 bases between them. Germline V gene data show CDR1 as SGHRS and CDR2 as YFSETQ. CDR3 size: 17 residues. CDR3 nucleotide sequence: TGCGCCAGCAGCTTGTCGGTGTCGGCGGGAAGGTACAATGAGCAGTTCTTC. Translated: CASSLSVSAGRYNEQFF.

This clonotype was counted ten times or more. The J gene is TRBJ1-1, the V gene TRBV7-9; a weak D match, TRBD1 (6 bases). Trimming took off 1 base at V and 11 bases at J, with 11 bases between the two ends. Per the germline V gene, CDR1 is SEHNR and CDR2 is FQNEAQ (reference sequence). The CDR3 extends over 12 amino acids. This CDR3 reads CASSLDRVDAFF. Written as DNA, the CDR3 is TGTGCCAGCAGCTTAGACAGGGTAGACGCTTTCTTT.

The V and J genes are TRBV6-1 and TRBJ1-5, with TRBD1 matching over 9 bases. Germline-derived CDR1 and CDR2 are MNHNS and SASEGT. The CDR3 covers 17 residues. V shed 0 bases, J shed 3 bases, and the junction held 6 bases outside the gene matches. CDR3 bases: TGTGCCAGCAGTGAAGCGCTGGGACAGGGACCCAATCAGCCCCAGCATTTT. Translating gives CASSEALGQGPNQPQHF.

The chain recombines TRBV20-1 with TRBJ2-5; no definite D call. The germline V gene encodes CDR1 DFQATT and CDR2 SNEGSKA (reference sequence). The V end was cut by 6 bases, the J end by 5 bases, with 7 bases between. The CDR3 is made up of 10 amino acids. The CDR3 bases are TGCAGTGCGGGCGAGGAGACCCAGTACTTC. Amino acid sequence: CSAGEETQYF.

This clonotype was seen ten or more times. The CDR3 spells CASSDGSSYNEQFF. The CDR3 region has the DNA TGTGCCAGCAGTGACGGGAGCTCCTACAATGAGCAGTTCTTC. J is TRBJ2-1 and V is TRBV6-4, with a weak D call TRBD2 (5 bases). V lost 2 bases and J 0 bases, leaving 5 bases between the germline ends. Germline assignment: CDR1 MRHNA and CDR2 SNTAGT. CDR3 length: 14 residues.